The TCR beta chain described here comes from a study of T-cell memory formation after mild COVID-19 (dated by TCRdb to the early 2020s). The study in broad terms: TCR sequence clusters from the two donors were found to be largely donor specific. T-cell clones expanding and contracting after mild COVID-19 in two donors were tracked by longitudinal TCRalpha and TCRbeta repertoire sequencing. The cohort was made up of two young adult volunteers, one female and one male, who were previously healthy. Broader findings and caveats from the paper: Contracting CD4+ clones turned up mainly in the CM and EM memory subsets, whereas EMRA was where CD8+ clones were enriched. Only two mild cases were covered by the study, and larger cohorts that include severe cases with pre-infection samples were considered necessary. Clones contracting from day 15 to 85 had balanced CD4/CD8 phenotypes, while a second wave expanding from day 15 to 37 was biased towards CD4+. SARS-CoV-2 specificity of the second-wave clones peaking on day 37 was not confirmed. Some responding clones were detected in pre-infection memory, which suggested that pre-existing cross-reactive memory T cells had joined the SARS-CoV-2 response.

TCRdb records Illumina NovaSeq 6000 as the sequencer. cDNA libraries for TCRalpha and TCRbeta were prepared by 5'RACE using constant-segment primers, with sample barcodes and unique molecular identifiers added. Trizol reagent was used to extract RNA from every sample. Library amplification was performed in two PCR steps, and a second sample barcode and Illumina TruSeq adapters were introduced in the second step. The libraries were sequenced on an Illumina NovaSeq using 2 x 150 bp paired-end reads. The paper's processing steps were these. Reads were demultiplexed and collapsed into UMI-guided consensus sequences with migec v1.2.7. Using mixcr v2.1.11, the UMI consensuses were aligned to TRA and TRB V and J templates and assembled into clonotypes. A clonotype was counted as expanded or contracted only when both edgeR and NoisET called the clonotype significant, with the noise models trained on biological replicates. For edgeR calls, a false discovery rate-adjusted p below 0.01 and a log2 fold-change threshold of 1 were applied. PCA with hierarchical clustering of max-normalized trajectories of the 1000 most abundant clonotypes was used as exploratory dynamics analysis. The CD4 or CD8 phenotype of responding clones was assigned using the separately sequenced CD4+ and CD8+ repertoires. TCRdb passed the public sequencing reads through fastp at Q25 and MiXCR, retaining productive beta sequences. Every distinct CDR3 protein forms one entry, paired with its most common genes and DNA. It is TCRdb's table, rather than the study itself, that gives the V and J calls and clone size. Here the sample has more than 120,000 distinct CDR3 sequences; over 6% occur a single time. 2% to 2.5% of the sample belongs to the ten largest clones.

Taken from the germline V gene (reference sequence), the CDR1 and CDR2 loops are DFQATT and SNEGSKA. The cysteine opens and the phenylalanine closes a CDR3 of 13 amino acids. Only CDR3 DNA remains: 39 bases, in frame from the first base. Trimming leaves V shorter by 2 bases and J shorter by 10 bases, with the junction holding 3 bases beyond the gene matches. PBMCs were isolated by Ficoll-Paque density gradient centrifugation. This clonotype was observed at least ten times. This receptor's antigen is unknown. The sample holds no much larger clone one base away, and base qualities are not on file. This TCR derives from an adult woman who had mild COVID-19 (a few samples of this study predate the infection). The sample titles of this study are shuffled in the database, so cell type and time point are left out; the donor was told from shared clones. The sequenced material came from PBMCs or a T cell subset sorted from them (not recorded which). Here the chain combines TRBV20-1 and TRBJ2-1, with 12 middle bases fitting TRBD2. The CDR3 protein: CSARPGLAGEQFF. The DNA sequence reads TGCAGTGCTAGACCCGGACTAGCGGGAGAGCAGTTCTTC.